These T cell receptor beta chains were read from a single sample in a study of T cell responses to AZD1222 COVID-19 vaccine. Method: immunoSEQ multiplex PCR; TCRdb's copy keeps in-frame clones and lacks some. The sample lists 75,000 to 95,000 clones, 91% occurring once. The sequencing here drew on peripheral blood, taken 28 days after the second AZD1222 dose. The source is an adult who received the AZD1222 COVID-19 vaccine. The CDR3 runs from the conserved cysteine through the conserved F or W. A D gene is named only where the DNA matches it firmly.

TRBV10-3,TRBD1,TRBJ1-2,TGTGCCATCAGTCCACGACAGGGGGTCTCGAACTATGGCTACACCTTC,CAISPRQGVSNYGYTF
TRBV6-4,-,TRBJ2-2,TGTGCCAGCAGTGAACTGGCGCAAAACACCGGGGAGCTGTTTTTT,CASSELAQNTGELFF
TRBV5-1,-,TRBJ2-7,TGCGCCAGCAGCTTGGGGCCTAGCTCCTACGAGCAGTACTTC,CASSLGPSSYEQYF
TRBV5-6,TRBD2,TRBJ2-7,TGTGCCAGCAGCTTTCCCCTGGGTAGCGGGAGTAGGGTCTACGAGCAGTACTTC,CASSFPLGSGSRVYEQYF
TRBV28,-,TRBJ2-7,TGTGCCAGCAGCGGAGGGAGACACAGGGACTTC,CASSGGRHRDF
TRBV7-2,-,TRBJ2-7,TGTGCCAGCAGCTCCCTCCACTTGGTAGGAGGGCAGTACTTC,CASSSLHLVGGQYF
TRBV7-9,-,TRBJ2-7,TGTGCCAGCAGCTTTACTACTTCCCACGAGCAGTACTTC,CASSFTTSHEQYF
TRBV6-2/TRBV6-3,-,TRBJ2-5,TGTGCCAGCAGTTACCTTGGACCCCGTCGGGAGACCCAGTACTTC,CASSYLGPRRETQYF
TRBV4-2,TRBD1,TRBJ2-3,TGTGCCAGCAGCCAAGATATCGGACAGGGGGCAGATACGCAGTATTTT,CASSQDIGQGADTQYF
TRBV6-5,-,TRBJ1-2,TGTGCCAGCTCCATAGACCGAAGGGGCTACACCTTC,CASSIDRRGYTF
TRBV18,-,TRBJ1-2,TGTGCCAGCTCACCACCGGCCGGCAGGGACTATGGCTACACCTTC,CASSPPAGRDYGYTF